One and the same sample provided the 28 T cell receptor beta chains below, sequenced in a study of blood T cell repertoires in COVID-19. Method: immunoSEQ multiplex PCR; TCRdb's copy keeps in-frame clones and lacks some. The repertoire includes a few hundred thousand clones, 75% to 85% of them detected once, and around 4% sits in the top ten. Sequencing input: PBMCs or T cells enriched from blood (not recorded which). Receptors originate from a man between 25 and 39 years old with acute COVID-19.

The J gene is TRBJ1-5, the V gene TRBV19, with unresolved D. The V end was cut by 3 bases, the J end by 3 bases, with 12 bases between. CDR3 length: 15 amino acids. The germline V gene encodes CDR1 LNHDA and CDR2 SQIVND (reference sequence). The CDR3 DNA reads TGTGCCAGTAGTATTCCGGGGAGAGCCAATCAGCCCCAGCATTTT. Translated: CASSIPGRANQPQHF. Full variable domain (rest looked up from reference TRBV19 and TRBJ1-5): DGGITQSPKYLFRKEGQNVTLSCEQNLNHDAMYWYRQDPGQGLRLIYYSQIVNDFQKGDIAEGYSVSREKKESFPLTVTSAQKNPTAFYLCASSIPGRANQPQHFGDGTRLSIL.

The rearrangement uses TRBV27 and TRBJ2-1; 10 bases align to TRBD2. The CDR3 is 15 residues long. Germline assignment: CDR1 MNHEY and CDR2 SMNVEV (reference sequence). J lost 4 bases, V lost 6 bases, and 6 bases had no gene match. The CDR3 bases are TGTGCCAGCAGCACCGCTAGCGGGGGATACAATGAGCAGTTCTTC. It is translated as CASSTASGGYNEQFF.

Written as DNA, the CDR3 is TGTGCCAGCAGCTCCCGACTAGCGGGGGCTCTCAATGAGCAGTTCTTC. This sequence encodes CASSSRLAGALNEQFF. V is TRBV7-9 and J is TRBJ2-1; the match to TRBD2 covers 12 bases. Germline-derived CDR1 and CDR2 are SEHNR and FQNEAQ (reference sequence). Trimming took 4 bases from V and 6 from J; bases not matched to a gene: 7. CDR3 length: 16 amino acids.

The chain combines TRBV9 with TRBJ2-2; D is ambiguous. Trimming left V 3 bases short and J 1 base short, with 4 bases between. Germline lookup yields CDR1 SGDLS and CDR2 YYNGEE. The CDR3 has 13 residues. CDR3 DNA: TGTGCCAGCAGCGGGCAGAACACCGGGGAGCTGTTTTTT. It encodes CASSGQNTGELFF.

This chain uses TRBV7-9 with TRBJ2-3; TRBD2 matches at 11 bases. V lost 6 bases and J lost 2; bases outside the gene matches: 13. Germline V gene data show CDR1 as SEHNR and CDR2 as FQNEAQ (reference sequence). This CDR3 has 18 amino acids. CDR3 sequence (DNA): TGTGCCAGCAGTGCCGGGACTAGCGGAGGGGGGAACACAGATACGCAGTATTTT. Translated: CASSAGTSGGGNTDTQYF.

The V and J genes are TRBV5-1 and TRBJ1-1; tentatively, D is TRBD1 (6 bases). Per germline, CDR1 SGHRS and CDR2 YFSETQ. V was pared by 2 bases and J by 4 bases, with 9 bases between. The CDR3 length is 13 residues. The CDR3 nucleotides are TGCGCCAGCAGCTTCAACAGGGTCACTGAAGCTTTCTTT. Amino acids: CASSFNRVTEAFF.

This rearrangement joins TRBV7-6 to TRBJ2-7, with D possibly TRBD1 on 5 matching bases. The CDR3 consists of 15 residues. The germline CDR1 and CDR2 sequences are SGHVS and FNYEAQ. V lost 6 bases and J 2 bases, leaving 17 bases between the germline ends. The CDR3 nucleotides read TGTGCCAGCAGTTCAAGGGGCGGAACTGCCTACGAGCAGTACTTC. Amino acid sequence: CASSSRGGTAYEQYF.

This clone was observed a few times. The chain links TRBV12-5 to TRBJ1-1, with 10 bases aligning to TRBD1. The V gene end was trimmed by 6 bases and the J gene end by 5 bases; junction bases not matched to a gene: 6. Looked up from germline, CDR1 is LGHNT and CDR2 is FRNRAP. This CDR3 contains 14 residues. The CDR3 sequence is CASGRDRGGTEAFF. The CDR3, as DNA: TGTGCTAGTGGCCGGGACAGGGGTGGGACTGAAGCTTTCTTT.

Turning to this clone: Other DNA sequences in this sample translate to the same CDR3. V is TRBV6-5 and J is TRBJ2-7; 8 positions agree with TRBD1. The CDR3 consists of 14 residues. CDR1 and CDR2 from the germline V gene are MNHEY and SVGAGI. The V segment lost 5 bases and the J segment 5 bases; nucleotides outside the gene matches: 8. DNA for the CDR3: TGTGCCAGCAGTCCGGACAGGGTGTCCCACGAGCAGTACTTC. Encoded protein: CASSPDRVSHEQYF.

The V and J genes are TRBV3-1 (or the pseudogene TRBV3-2) and TRBJ1-6, with D maybe TRBD1 (5 bases). The CDR3 loop spans 15 amino acids. Germline CDR1 LGHDT, CDR2 YNNKEL (reference sequence). Trimming removed 4 bases from V and 5 bases from J, with 12 bases in between. The CDR3 coding sequence is TGTGCCAGCAGCCGGGGGGGGAGGGATAATTCACCCCTCCACTTT. Translating it yields CASSRGGRDNSPLHF.

This chain uses TRBV5-1 with TRBJ2-7; a weak D match, TRBD1 (7 bases). V gave up 3 bases and J gave up 6 bases, with 16 bases separating them. Germline V CDR1 and CDR2: SGHRS, YFSETQ. The CDR3 covers 14 residues. The CDR3 here is CASSSLSGGGEQYF. Written as DNA, the CDR3 is TGCGCCAGCAGCTCCCTCTCAGGGGGAGGCGAGCAGTACTTC.

CDR3 protein: CASSLDRGKFDEQFF. CDR3 coding DNA: TGTGCCAGCAGCTTAGACAGGGGAAAGTTCGATGAGCAGTTCTTC. This chain connects TRBV7-3 to TRBJ2-1, with 8 bases fitting TRBD1. Germline CDR1 SGHTA, CDR2 FQGTGA. The CDR3 is made up of 15 amino acids. Trimming cost V 2 bases and J 8 bases; bases outside gene matches: 8.

The chain is built from TRBV5-1 and TRBJ1-1, with D possibly matching TRBD1 (5 bases). The ends were cut back, 2 bases at V and 4 bases at J, with 6 bases in the middle. Germline-derived CDR1 and CDR2 are SGHRS and YFSETQ. The CDR3 consists of 12 residues. The CDR3 DNA is TGCGCCAGCAGCTTCGGGGGCACTGAAGCTTTCTTT. It yields the protein CASSFGGTEAFF.

The V and J genes are TRBV24-1 and TRBJ1-1, with D perhaps matching TRBD1 (5 bases). The CDR3 totals 14 residues. Per germline, CDR1 KGHDR and CDR2 SFDVKD. Trimming removed 9 bases from V and 1 base from J, with 14 bases in between. CDR3 region: CATVWNDRNTEAFF. CDR3 nucleotides: TGTGCCACCGTATGGAATGACAGGAACACTGAAGCTTTCTTT.

This clone was detected only a few times. CDR3 nucleotides: TGTGCCAGCAGCAAAGAGCAGGGAATGGACTATGGCTACACCTTC. Encoded protein: CASSKEQGMDYGYTF. The gene calls are TRBV21-1 and TRBJ1-2; the DNA was not used to check the table's D call, TRBD1. TRBV21-1 is a pseudogene locus. CDR3 length: 15 residues.

V usage is TRBV6-5 and J usage is TRBJ1-2; D possibly corresponds to TRBD1 (6 bases). Trimming took 11 bases from V and 4 from J, leaving 17 bases between them. Germline CDR1 is MNHEY and CDR2 is SVGAGI. This CDR3 has 13 residues. The CDR3 spells CASGLKGGYGYTF. The CDR3 coding sequence is TGTGCCTCGGGCCTGAAAGGGGGCTATGGCTACACCTTC.

Only one count was recorded for this clone. The chain couples TRBV11-2 to TRBJ1-2; possibly TRBD1 for D (6 bases). Trimming shortened V by 5 bases and J by 5 bases, and 18 bases separated the two germline ends. The germline gives CDR1 SGHAT, CDR2 FQNNGV. The CDR3 loop spans 15 amino acids. The CDR3 here is CASSPRAGEGYGYTF. The CDR3 bases are TGTGCCAGCAGCCCCCGGGCAGGGGAAGGGTATGGCTACACCTTC.

This chain joins TRBV28 and TRBJ2-4; possible D gene TRBD1, 6 bases. The CDR3 runs to 15 residues. V was cut by 2 bases and J by 6 bases, with 14 bases left in between. The V gene's germline CDR1 is MDHEN and CDR2 SYDVKM. CDR3: CASSLPQGSGNIQYF. CDR3 nucleotides: TGTGCCAGCAGTTTACCCCAGGGGAGTGGAAACATTCAGTACTTC.

The V gene is TRBV7-9, the J gene TRBJ1-2; D uncertain. CDR1 is SEHNR and CDR2 is FQNEAQ in the germline V gene (reference sequence). There are 13 residues in the CDR3. With 5 bases removed from V and 8 bases from J, the gap between germline ends came to 15 bases. The CDR3 reads CASSPDTVGGYTF. As DNA, the CDR3 is TGTGCCAGCAGCCCCGACACGGTTGGCGGCTACACCTTC.

This rearrangement joins TRBV6-4 to TRBJ1-5; 7 nucleotides line up with TRBD1. Looked up from germline, CDR1 is MRHNA and CDR2 is SNTAGT. Trimming removed 6 bases from V and 7 bases from J; junction bases left unmatched: 9. The CDR3 runs 14 residues. CDR3 nucleotides: TGTGCCAGCAGCGCCCTGGAGGGGGCCCAGCCCCAGCATTTT. Translating gives CASSALEGAQPQHF.

This chain joins TRBV9 and TRBJ1-4; TRBD1 aligns across 9 bases. The CDR3 contains 17 residues. Germline V lookup: CDR1 SGDLS, CDR2 YYNGEE. After removal of 4 bases from V and 0 bases from J, the junction contained 7 bases not matched to a gene. The CDR3: CASSPHRGLTTNEKLFF. In nucleotides, the CDR3 is TGTGCCAGCAGCCCTCACAGGGGGCTAACAACTAATGAAAAACTGTTTTTT.

CDR3 in DNA: TGCGCCAGCAGCTTGAGTACAGCGGGGGCGAGGGGGAATGGCTACACCTTC. It yields the protein CASSLSTAGARGNGYTF. The V gene is TRBV5-1, the J gene TRBJ1-2; D may be TRBD1 (6 bases). CDR1 is SGHRS, CDR2 YFSETQ, per germline. This CDR3 is 17 amino acids long. V gave up 1 base and J gave up 6 bases, with 22 bases separating them.

The V and J genes are TRBV4-1 and TRBJ2-3; 11 bases line up with TRBD1. CDR1 MGHRA and CDR2 YSYEKL come from the germline V gene. CDR3 size: 15 residues. Unmatched junction bases numbered 6, after V lost 4 bases and J lost 6 bases. CDR3 sequence: CASSPGQGGGDTQYF. CDR3 nucleotide sequence: TGCGCCAGCAGCCCGGGACAGGGGGGTGGTGATACGCAGTATTTT.

The chain joins TRBV28 to TRBJ1-2; D perhaps matches TRBD1 (5 bases). Germline lookup yields CDR1 MDHEN and CDR2 SYDVKM. This CDR3 has 13 amino acids. Deletions cut 1 base from V and 6 bases from J, with 9 bases between. The CDR3 sequence: CASSLFWGNGYTF. CDR3 DNA sequence: TGTGCCAGCAGTTTATTCTGGGGCAATGGCTACACCTTC.

The V and J genes are TRBV10-3 and TRBJ2-1, with 7 bases fitting TRBD1. The CDR3 has 14 amino acids. With 3 bases clipped from V and 6 bases from J, the junction kept 5 bases outside the gene matches. Germline V gene sequence: CDR1 ENHRY, CDR2 SYGVKD. Here the CDR3 reads CAISESDRVNEQFF. CDR3 nucleotides: TGTGCCATCAGTGAATCTGACAGGGTCAATGAGCAGTTCTTC.

This clone turned up a few times. This sequence joins TRBV10-2 and TRBJ2-3; a possible D gene is TRBD1 (6 bases). Per the germline V gene, CDR1 is WSHSY and CDR2 is SAAADI. The CDR3 has 15 amino acids. Trimming shortened V by 6 bases and J by 4 bases, and 17 bases separated the two germline ends. Here the CDR3 reads CASSIDRMISDTQYF. CDR3 coding DNA: TGCGCCAGCAGCATTGACAGGATGATATCAGATACGCAGTATTTT.

This clone was seen once. This sequence joins TRBV29-1 and TRBJ2-7; maybe TRBD2 (5 bases). Germline loops: CDR1 SQVTM, CDR2 ANQGSEA. The CDR3 is 15 residues long. Trimming removed 6 bases at V and 7 bases at J, with 25 bases between. CDR3 sequence (DNA): TGCAGCGTGCGGAAAATCCAGGAGTCCTCGGGGGAGCAGTACTTC. This codes for CSVRKIQESSGEQYF.

CDR3 amino acids: CASRPNRQNTGELFF. As DNA, the CDR3 is TGTGCCAGCAGACCCAACAGGCAGAACACCGGGGAGCTGTTTTTT. The chain recombines TRBV6-5 with TRBJ2-2, with D perhaps TRBD1 (5 bases). CDR1 is MNHEY, CDR2 SVGAGI, per germline. The CDR3 is 15 amino acids. V dropped 6 bases and J dropped 1 base, with 12 bases sitting between them.